This TCR beta chain comes out of a study of beta chain features in type 1 diabetes. The table lists this clone with a few counts. The antigen is not known. Trimming took 0 bases from V and 3 from J, leaving 10 bases between them. CDR1 SGHNT and CDR2 YYREEE come from the germline V gene (reference sequence). The CDR3 contains 15 residues. Study-wide results and limits: Equally in patients and controls, PCR might preferentially amplify shorter templates. Healthy donors had naive, central memory and Treg TCRB repertoires that appeared less similar than those seen among patients. Type 1 diabetes patients had TCRB CDR3s that were shorter (moderately but significantly so) in all four CD4+ subsets.

Every isolated RNA sample was fully reverse transcribed, so sequencing captured expressed TCRB transcripts. TCRdb's copy holds only in-frame clones and misses some; the assay was immunoSEQ multiplex PCR. This table has hundreds of thousands of clones, around 15% appearing once. Sorting gave populations that all exceeded 98% purity. This receptor was taken from a man aged 18 to 29 with type 1 diabetes. This chain uses TRBV5-4 with TRBJ2-1, with D hard to call. The sample comprised naive CD4+ T cells from blood. CDR3 loop: CASSLAAVSYNEQFF. The CDR3 DNA sequence: TGTGCCAGCAGCTTGGCGGCAGTCAGCTACAATGAGCAGTTCTTC.